The 27 T cell receptor beta chains below were found in one sample sequenced in a study of blood T cell repertoires in COVID-19. Measured with immunoSEQ multiplex PCR; TCRdb has only the in-frame clones, and not every one. In the table there are over 150,000 clones, approximately 84% of which are singletons. The material sequenced was peripheral blood. The source is a man aged 35-49 years with acute or convalescent COVID-19.

This chain uses TRBV9 with TRBJ1-3; D is undetermined. There are 14 residues in the CDR3. Germline CDR1 and CDR2: SGDLS and YYNGEE. Trimming pared 7 bases from V and 0 bases from J, leaving 11 bases between. The CDR3 DNA is TGTGCCAGCGGAGGACGCTCCTCTGGAAACACCATATATTTT. The encoded protein is CASGGRSSGNTIYF.

This clone was seen once. J is TRBJ2-5 and V is TRBV6-5; 7 bases are shared with TRBD1. The V gene end was trimmed by 4 bases and the J gene end by 1 base; junction bases not matched to a gene: 6. Germline V CDR1 and CDR2: MNHEY, SVGAGI. This CDR3 region has 15 residues. CDR3 nucleotide sequence: TGTGCCAGCAGTTCCGGACAGGCCAGCCAAGAGACCCAGTACTTC. Translated, it gives CASSSGQASQETQYF.

The chain links TRBV12-1 to TRBJ1-1; the table's D call, TRBD1, was not checked against the DNA. TRBV12-1 is deemed a pseudogene. The CDR3 is 18 residues long. In DNA, the CDR3 is TGTGCCAGCAGCCCGCCCAGTCGGGACAGTTACATGAACACTGAAGCTTTCTTT. Amino acids: CASSPPSRDSYMNTEAFF.

The rearrangement uses TRBV25-1 and TRBJ1-1, with 8 bases fitting TRBD1. Germline V gene lookup returns CDR1 MGHDK and CDR2 SYGVNS. The CDR3 contains 17 residues. With V trimmed by 8 bases and J by 3 bases, 17 bases remained unmatched. The CDR3 nucleotides read TGTGCCAGCTCCCTCGCGGGGGCAGGGGGCTTTTACACTGAAGCTTTCTTT. Its protein product is CASSLAGAGGFYTEAFF.

The genes are TRBV12-3 or TRBV12-4 and TRBJ1-6, with a weak D call TRBD1 (6 bases). V was shortened by 8 bases and J by 6 bases, with 11 bases between the two germline ends. The CDR3 is 13 residues long. The CDR3 coding sequence is TGTGCCAGCCGGACAGACTTTAATTCACCCCTCCACTTT. It is translated as CASRTDFNSPLHF.

This clone showed up just once. The gene calls are TRBV11-3 and TRBJ2-2; TRBD1 matches 11 bases. Germline CDR1 is SGHNT and CDR2 is YENEEA. This CDR3 has 15 amino acids. Trimming cost V 5 bases and J 6 bases; bases outside gene matches: 5. CDR3 bases: TGTGCCAGCAGCGTCGGACAGGGGGCGCCCGGGGAGCTGTTTTTT. Translated, it gives CASSVGQGAPGELFF.

CDR3 in amino acids: CASSLVGDLGTEAFF. For the CDR3, the DNA is TGTGCCAGCAGCTTGGTCGGGGATTTGGGCACTGAAGCTTTCTTT. This chain links TRBV5-4 with TRBJ1-1; no reliable D call. This CDR3 has 15 amino acids. Germline CDR1 and CDR2: SGHNT and YYREEE (reference sequence). Trimming took 0 bases from V and 4 from J, leaving 13 bases between them.

This clone is a singleton in its sample. This chain links TRBV9 with TRBJ2-1; unclear D gene. The CDR3 is 15 residues long. The V and J ends lost 0 bases and 3 bases respectively, with 10 bases between them. Looked up from germline, CDR1 is SGDLS and CDR2 is YYNGEE. The CDR3 loop reads CASSVGPLLYNEQFF. CDR3 in DNA: TGTGCCAGCAGCGTAGGGCCTCTCCTCTACAATGAGCAGTTCTTC.

The CDR3 region is CASSFSGDGYTF. CDR3 in DNA: TGCGCCAGCAGCTTTAGCGGGGATGGCTACACCTTC. The genes are TRBV5-1 and TRBJ1-2; D not certain. The length of the CDR3 is 12 residues. The germline V gene encodes CDR1 SGHRS and CDR2 YFSETQ. V lost 2 bases to trimming and J lost 6 bases, with 8 bases between them.

This sequence joins TRBV7-3 and TRBJ1-6; 8 bases are shared with TRBD1. The junction had 16 bases not matched to a gene; V was cut back by 5 bases and J by 10 bases. The CDR3 consists of 17 residues. CDR1 and CDR2 from the germline V gene are SGHTA and FQGTGA. The CDR3 here is CASSQNGQGAGGSPLHF. The CDR3 DNA is TGTGCCAGCAGCCAAAACGGACAGGGCGCCGGGGGGTCACCCCTCCACTTT.

The chain carries TRBV20-1 and TRBJ1-1; TRBD1 might be the D (5 bases). The CDR3 length is 14 residues. Trimming took off 3 bases at V and 1 base at J, with 12 bases between the two ends. In germline, CDR1 is DFQATT, CDR2 SNEGSKA (reference sequence). The DNA for the CDR3 is TGCAGTGCTAGTGGAACGGGGGGGAACACTGAAGCTTTCTTT. Protein sequence: CSASGTGGNTEAFF.

This clone was seen only once. V is TRBV7-3 and J is TRBJ1-5; D call uncertain. CDR1 and CDR2 from the germline V gene are SGHTA and FQGTGA. V was clipped by 5 bases and J by 8 bases, with 13 bases between them. The CDR3 length is 13 residues. The CDR3 spells CASSPSLGEPQHF. The CDR3 DNA reads as TGTGCCAGCAGCCCTAGTTTGGGTGAGCCCCAGCATTTT. The variable domain in full, with the rest retrieved from reference TRBV7-3 and TRBJ1-5, is GAGVSQTPSNKVTEKGKYVELRCDPISGHTALYWYRQSLGQGPEFLIYFQGTGAADDSGLPNDRFFAVRPEGSVSTLKIQRTERGDSAVYLCASSPSLGEPQHFGDGTRLSIL.

The rearrangement links TRBV20-1 to TRBJ1-1; D uncertain. In germline, CDR1 is DFQATT, CDR2 SNEGSKA (reference sequence). The CDR3 is made up of 11 amino acids. Trimming pared 5 bases from V and 7 bases from J, leaving 11 bases between. CDR3 amino acids: CSAGRDHEAFF. The CDR3 DNA follows: TGCAGTGCTGGGCGTGACCATGAAGCTTTCTTT.

The rearrangement uses TRBV19 and TRBJ2-2; the match to TRBD1 covers 8 bases. From germline, CDR1 is LNHDA and CDR2 SQIVND (reference sequence). The CDR3 loop spans 15 amino acids. The V and J ends lost 4 bases and 3 bases, in that order; junction bases with no gene match: 4. The CDR3 bases are TGTGCCAGTAGTACCCGGACAGGGCACACCGGGGAGCTGTTTTTT. Encoded protein: CASSTRTGHTGELFF. The entire variable domain, with the rest obtained from reference TRBV19 and TRBJ2-2, is as follows: DGGITQSPKYLFRKEGQNVTLSCEQNLNHDAMYWYRQDPGQGLRLIYYSQIVNDFQKGDIAEGYSVSREKKESFPLTVTSAQKNPTAFYLCASSTRTGHTGELFFGEGSRLTVL.

The J gene is TRBJ1-6, the V gene TRBV2; D remains ambiguous. This CDR3 is 15 amino acids long. Germline V gene lookup returns CDR1 SNHLY and CDR2 FYNNEI. V was shortened by 5 bases and J by 7 bases, with 15 bases between the two germline ends. The CDR3, as DNA: TGTGCCAGCAGTCGGATGAGAGGTGAGAATTCACCCCTCCACTTT. Translation gives CASSRMRGENSPLHF.

The rearrangement uses TRBV28 and TRBJ1-5; a possible D gene is TRBD1 (5 bases). Trimming shortened V by 6 bases and J by 6 bases, and 15 bases separated the two germline ends. The CDR3 spans 14 residues. Germline CDR1 MDHEN, CDR2 SYDVKM. The CDR3 region has the DNA TGTGCCAGCAGATTAGGGGAGTGGAGTCAGCCCCAGCATTTT. Protein product: CASRLGEWSQPQHF.

V and J are TRBV2 and TRBJ2-1, with TRBD2 matching over 9 bases. J lost 0 bases, V lost 6 bases, and 3 bases had no gene match. Germline V gene sequence: CDR1 SNHLY, CDR2 FYNNEI. The length of the CDR3 is 15 residues. CDR3 nucleotide sequence: TGTGCCAGCAGCGTTAGCGGGAGCTCCTACAATGAGCAGTTCTTC. It yields the protein CASSVSGSSYNEQFF.

The V call is TRBV7-6, the J call TRBJ2-2; a weak D match, TRBD2 (6 bases). V lost 2 bases, J lost 2 bases, and 12 bases lay in between. CDR3 length: 16 residues. Per the germline V gene, CDR1 is SGHVS and CDR2 is FNYEAQ. DNA for the CDR3: TGTGCCAGCAGCTTACAGCCTAGCGTTAACACCGGGGAGCTGTTTTTT. This encodes CASSLQPSVNTGELFF.

The chain recombines TRBV6-4 with TRBJ1-5; TRBD1 agrees at 11 bases. Germline V gene lookup returns CDR1 MRHNA and CDR2 SNTAGT. This CDR3 contains 17 residues. J was trimmed by 1 base and V by 4 bases; bases with no gene match: 6. This chain's CDR3 is CASSVGQGALSNQPQHF. CDR3 nucleotide sequence: TGTGCCAGCAGTGTCGGACAGGGGGCATTGAGCAATCAGCCCCAGCATTTT.

J is TRBJ1-1 and V is TRBV7-9; no reliable D call. The germline V and J ends were trimmed by 1 base and 3 bases, with 9 bases remaining between them. CDR1 and CDR2 from the germline V gene are SEHNR and FQNEAQ (reference sequence). The CDR3 is 14 amino acids. The CDR3 coding sequence is TGTGCCAGCAGCTTAGGGTCGGTAGACACTGAAGCTTTCTTT. It codes for CASSLGSVDTEAFF.

CDR3 bases: TGTGCCAGCAGTGCGACAGGGGGCGTAGGCTACACCTTC. This gives the protein CASSATGGVGYTF. The chain employs TRBV28 and TRBJ1-2, with 10 positions matching TRBD1. The junction had 5 bases not matched to a gene; V was cut back by 5 bases and J by 8 bases. Germline CDR1 MDHEN, CDR2 SYDVKM. This CDR3 contains 13 residues.

The chain employs TRBV9 and TRBJ2-2; D possibly corresponds to TRBD1 (5 bases). CDR1 and CDR2 from the germline V gene are SGDLS and YYNGEE. The CDR3 extends over 13 amino acids. The germline V and J ends were trimmed by 3 bases and 6 bases, with 9 bases remaining between them. This chain's CDR3 is CASSAQGAGELFF. The DNA of the CDR3 is TGTGCCAGCAGCGCTCAGGGTGCCGGGGAGCTGTTTTTT.

This clone has just one count. J is TRBJ2-3 and V is TRBV5-1; 9 bases fit TRBD2. CDR1 and CDR2 (germline): SGHRS, YFSETQ. This CDR3 contains 16 residues. The J segment lost 0 bases and the V segment lost 0 bases, leaving 2 bases of the junction unmatched. The CDR3 sequence is CASSLDLAGSTDTQYF. Here the CDR3 DNA reads TGCGCCAGCAGCTTGGATCTAGCGGGGAGCACAGATACGCAGTATTTT.

The CDR3, as DNA: TGTGCCAGCAGGCAGGACAATTATGACTCCTACGAGCAGTACTTC. It codes for CASRQDNYDSYEQYF. The chain has TRBV2 and TRBJ2-7; D is possibly TRBD1 (5 bases). The CDR3 extends over 15 amino acids. The ends were cut back, 6 bases at V and 0 bases at J, with 15 bases in the middle. From germline, CDR1 is SNHLY and CDR2 FYNNEI.

The V call is TRBV20-1, the J call TRBJ1-4; D not certain. The CDR3 has 11 residues. V gave up 5 bases and J gave up 8 bases, with 9 bases separating them. Germline CDR1 and CDR2: DFQATT and SNEGSKA (reference sequence). CDR3 DNA: TGCAGTGCTTTTCCTTTGGAAAAACTGTTTTTT. This sequence encodes CSAFPLEKLFF.

This clone showed up just a few times. The CDR3 protein is CASSSVDRGYQETQYF. DNA of the CDR3: TGTGCCAGCAGCTCCGTGGACAGGGGGTACCAAGAGACCCAGTACTTC. The chain uses TRBV5-4 and TRBJ2-5; 10 bases match TRBD1. Germline V gene lookup returns CDR1 SGHNT and CDR2 YYREEE (reference sequence). J lost 0 bases, V lost 3 bases, and 5 bases had no gene match. The CDR3 is 16 residues long.

V is TRBV27 and J is TRBJ2-7, with 10 bases that match TRBD2. Germline V gene lookup returns CDR1 MNHEY and CDR2 SMNVEV (reference sequence). The junction had 15 bases not matched to a gene; V was cut back by 8 bases and J by 5 bases. This CDR3 spans 16 amino acids. CDR3 sequence: CASRTASGGATHEQYF. The DNA for the CDR3 is TGTGCCAGCCGTACGGCCAGCGGGGGGGCGACGCACGAGCAGTACTTC.